This TCR beta chain was sequenced for a study of spatial heterogeneity in lung cancer. Stated time point: sample taken at primary tumor resection. Material for sequencing was whole RNA from tumor, nontumor lung or frozen PBMC, left unsorted. The donor group consisted of under 95 patients who had untreated, early-stage non-small cell lung cancer. On each TCR cDNA molecule, a unique molecular identifier was present. TCRdb passed the 5' RACE reads through MiXCR, listing each CDR3 protein once. The sample includes just under 40,000 distinct CDR3 sequences, 4.5% to 6% of them seen just once. The CDR3 sequence is 16 residues long. V lost 0 bases and J lost 2, with 14 bases in between.

The TCR sequence derives from a male donor with early-stage non-small cell lung cancer. Sequenced here: PBMCs, sampled at surgery. The V gene is TRBV23-1, the J gene TRBJ2-7, with D hard to call. TRBV23-1 is an ORF, and what it does is uncertain. The CDR3: CASSQSKETHPYEQYF. The CDR3 coding sequence is TGCGCCAGCAGTCAATCAAAGGAGACCCATCCCTACGAGCAGTACTTC.